What follows describes a single T cell receptor (beta chain). This specimen comes from a study of identical twins. This CDR3 comprises 14 residues. Germline values: CDR1 SGHTA, CDR2 FQGNSA. V lost 5 bases and J lost 7; bases outside the gene matches: 6. A single record per CDR3 protein comes from TCRdb applying MiXCR to the 5' RACE reads. Of 600,000 to 700,000 distinct CDR3 sequences in the sample, around 20% are singletons; the top ten hold roughly 4%. The sample was also reused in another study, on T cells expressing NK-cell markers.

The rearrangement joins TRBV7-2 to TRBJ2-1; 9 bases are a match to TRBD2. The clonotype comes from a woman aged 18-30 years in good health. Sequencing input: PBMCs. The CDR3 spells CASSDSGSRNEQFF. The CDR3 DNA reads TGTGCCAGCAGCGATAGCGGGAGTAGGAATGAGCAGTTCTTC.